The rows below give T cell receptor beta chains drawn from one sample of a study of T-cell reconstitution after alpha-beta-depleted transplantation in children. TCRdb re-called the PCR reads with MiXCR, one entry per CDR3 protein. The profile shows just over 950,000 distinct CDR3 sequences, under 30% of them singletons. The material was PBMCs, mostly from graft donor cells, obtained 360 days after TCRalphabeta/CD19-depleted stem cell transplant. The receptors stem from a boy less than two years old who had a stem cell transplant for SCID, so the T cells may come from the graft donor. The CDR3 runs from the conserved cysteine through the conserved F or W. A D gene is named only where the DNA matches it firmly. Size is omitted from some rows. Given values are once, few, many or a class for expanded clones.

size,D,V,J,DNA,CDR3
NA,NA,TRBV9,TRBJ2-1,TGTGCCAGCAGCCCTCGCGTGGGGTCCGGGCCCAGCGACCCCCTCAATGAGCAGTTCTTC,CASSPRVGSGPSDPLNEQFF
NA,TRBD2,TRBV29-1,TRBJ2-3,TGCAGCGTCCTTCCTAGCGGGGGGCGGGATACGCAGTATTTT,CSVLPSGGRDTQYF
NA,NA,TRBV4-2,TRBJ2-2,TGTGCCAGCAGCCAAGGTTTTCGATTCGGGGAGCTGTTTTTT,CASSQGFRFGELFF
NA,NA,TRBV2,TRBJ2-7,TGTGCCAGCAGTGGGAGGGCCAGGAGCTCCTACGAGCAGTACTTC,CASSGRARSSYEQYF
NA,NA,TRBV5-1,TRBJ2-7,TGCGCCAGCAGCGTGGCGACTCCTCGCGAGCAGTACTTC,CASSVATPREQYF
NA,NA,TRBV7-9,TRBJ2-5,TGTGCCAGCAGCTTAAAGCAATTAGGGACCCAGTACTTC,CASSLKQLGTQYF
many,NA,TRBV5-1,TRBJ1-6,TGCGCCAGCAGCTTGGAGCAATATAATTCACCCCTCCACTTT,CASSLEQYNSPLHF
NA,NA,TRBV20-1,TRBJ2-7,TGCAGGGGGGAGGACCCGGACGTCCACGAGCAGTACTTC,CRGEDPDVHEQYF
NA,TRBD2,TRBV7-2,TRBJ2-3,TGTGCCAGCAGCTTAGCGATGACTAGCGGTGCAGATACGCAGTATTTT,CASSLAMTSGADTQYF
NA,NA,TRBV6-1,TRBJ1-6,TGTGCCAGCAGAGCAGGACAGCAGAATTCACCCCTCCACTTT,CASRAGQQNSPLHF
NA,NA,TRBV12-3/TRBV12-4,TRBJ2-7,TGTGCCAGCAGTTTAGGGCAGGGCGTAGAGTACTTC,CASSLGQGVEYF
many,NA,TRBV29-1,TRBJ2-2,TGCAGCGCCTCAGGGGCTAGCGGGGAGCTGTTTTTT,CSASGASGELFF
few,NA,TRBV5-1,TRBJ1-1,TGCGCCAGTAAGGGGGGGGGAATGAACACTGAAGCTTTCTTT,CASKGGGMNTEAFF
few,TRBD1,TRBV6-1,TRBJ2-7,TGTGCCAGCAGAGACCAGGGGGTAACCTACGAGCAGTACTTC,CASRDQGVTYEQYF
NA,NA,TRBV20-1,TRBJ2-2,TGCAGTGCTAGCGAGACAGGCACCGGGGAGCTGTTTTTT,CSASETGTGELFF
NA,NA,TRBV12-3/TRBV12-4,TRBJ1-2,TGTGCCAGCAACCGGTTAGCCGCCGGCTATGGCTACACCTTC,CASNRLAAGYGYTF
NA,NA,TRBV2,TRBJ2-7,TGTGCCAGCCTTAAGGAACCCCTTTCCTACGAGCAGTACTTC,CASLKEPLSYEQYF
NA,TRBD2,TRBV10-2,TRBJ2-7,TGCGCCAGCAGTGTAGGGGAGGGGATCTCCTACGAGCAGTACTTC,CASSVGEGISYEQYF
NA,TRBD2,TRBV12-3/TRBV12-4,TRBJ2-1,TGTGCCAGCTGCGGGGGGCATAGCGGGGTTTACAATGAGCAGTTCTTC,CASCGGHSGVYNEQFF
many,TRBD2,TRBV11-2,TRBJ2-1,TGTGCCAGCAGTTACACTAGCGGGGGGTTCTTCGCCTACAATGAGCAGTTCTTC,CASSYTSGGFFAYNEQFF
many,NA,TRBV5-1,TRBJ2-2,TGCGCCAGCAGCTTGGGTAGCGCGAACACCGGGGAGCTGTTTTTT,CASSLGSANTGELFF
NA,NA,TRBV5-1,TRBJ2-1,TGCGCCAGCAGCTTGGAGGGCGGACCGGGGAATGAGCAGTTCTTC,CASSLEGGPGNEQFF
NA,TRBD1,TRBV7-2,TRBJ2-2,TGTGCCAGCAGCCCAGACAGGGGCGAAACCGGGGAGCTGTTTTTT,CASSPDRGETGELFF
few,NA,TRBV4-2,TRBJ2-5,TGTGCCAGCAGCCAAGAGTATAACCTCCTGGGGTGGGAGACCCAGTACTTC,CASSQEYNLLGWETQYF
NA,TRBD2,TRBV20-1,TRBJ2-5,TGCAGTGCTAGAGATCAGAGCGGGGTGGGGACCCAGTACTTC,CSARDQSGVGTQYF
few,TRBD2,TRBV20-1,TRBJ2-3,TGCAGTGCTAGGGTGCTAGCGGGGGGCCCCACAGATACGCAGTATTTT,CSARVLAGGPTDTQYF
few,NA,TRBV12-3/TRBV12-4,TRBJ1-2,TGTGCCAGCAGTTTTAACCGGGGTCCCTATGGCTACACCTTC,CASSFNRGPYGYTF
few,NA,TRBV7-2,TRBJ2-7,TGTGCCAGCAGCTTAGTCCCCCCCGGGGACGAGCAGTACTTC,CASSLVPPGDEQYF
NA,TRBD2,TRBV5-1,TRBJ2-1,TGCGCCAGCAGCTTGGTCGCGGCCGGACTAGCGGGGGGTTTTTCCGGCCGGTACAATGAGCAGTTCTTC,CASSLVAAGLAGGFSGRYNEQFF
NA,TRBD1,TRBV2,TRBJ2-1,TGTGCCAGCAGTGACCCGGGACAGGGTGACAATGAGCAGTTCTTC,CASSDPGQGDNEQFF
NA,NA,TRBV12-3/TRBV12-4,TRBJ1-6,TGTGCCAGCAGACTAGACCGGGATTCACCCCTCCACTTT,CASRLDRDSPLHF
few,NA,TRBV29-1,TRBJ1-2,TGCAGCGTTGATTTTGGCTACACCTTC,CSVDFGYTF
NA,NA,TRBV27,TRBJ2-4,TGTGCCAGTGCGGGGAGCCGAGCCAAAAACATTCAGTACTTC,CASAGSRAKNIQYF
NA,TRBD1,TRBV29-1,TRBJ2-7,TGCAGCGTTGACCTGGGACAGGGGACAGAGCAGTACTTC,CSVDLGQGTEQYF
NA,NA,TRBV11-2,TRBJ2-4,TGTGCCAGCAGCTTATCCTGGGACACCACCATTCAGTACTTC,CASSLSWDTTIQYF
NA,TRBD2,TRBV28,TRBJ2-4,TGTGCCAGCAGTTTACGGGGGGGATCCAAAAACATTCAGTACTTC,CASSLRGGSKNIQYF
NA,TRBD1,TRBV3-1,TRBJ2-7,TGTGCCAGCAGCCAGGGACAGGGCGAGCAGTACTTC,CASSQGQGEQYF
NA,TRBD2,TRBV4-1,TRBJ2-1,TGCGCCAGCAGCCAAGCGGGGGGCAATGAGCAGTTCTTC,CASSQAGGNEQFF
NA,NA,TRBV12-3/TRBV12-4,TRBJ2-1,TGTGCCAGCAGTCCCACAGGCTACTCCAGCTCCTACAATGAGCAGTTCTTC,CASSPTGYSSSYNEQFF
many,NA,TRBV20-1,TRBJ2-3,TGCAGTTGCGGCACAGATACGCAGTATTTT,CSCGTDTQYF
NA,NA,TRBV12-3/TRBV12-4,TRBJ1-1,TGTGCCAGCAGTTGGTGGCAGAACACTGAAGCTTTCTTT,CASSWWQNTEAFF
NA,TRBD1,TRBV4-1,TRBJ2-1,TGCGCCAGCAGCCAAGATAGGACAGGGGCTTCCTACAATGAGCAGTTCTTC,CASSQDRTGASYNEQFF
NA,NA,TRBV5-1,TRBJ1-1,TGCGCCAGCAGCTTGGGGGATAGTCACCTTGAAGCTTTCTTT,CASSLGDSHLEAFF
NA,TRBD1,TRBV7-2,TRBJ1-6,TGTGCCAGCAGCTCAGGGACAGGGGTAGGATCACCCCTCCACTTT,CASSSGTGVGSPLHF
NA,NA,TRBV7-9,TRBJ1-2,TGTGCCAGCAGCCGGGTCGGACAGCTCGATGATGGCTACACCTTC,CASSRVGQLDDGYTF
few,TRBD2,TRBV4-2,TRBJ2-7,TGTGCCAGCAGCCAAGATCGGGGTAGCGGGCATTACTGG,CASSQDRGSGHYW
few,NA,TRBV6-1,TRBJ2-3,TGTGCCAGCAGAAGCGGGTGGGGCGCAGATACGCAGTATTTT,CASRSGWGADTQYF
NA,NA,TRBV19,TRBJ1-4,TGTGCCAGTAGTATCCCGGGACACGCAACTAATGAGGGATGGCTGTTTTTT,CASSIPGHATNEGWLFF
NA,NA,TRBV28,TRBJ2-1,TGTGCCAGCAGTTTTCAGGGTAGGGTCGACAATGAGCAGTTCTTC,CASSFQGRVDNEQFF
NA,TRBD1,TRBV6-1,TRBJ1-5,TGTGCCAGCAGCCGTGCTGGGGCAGGGGACAGGAATCAGCCCCAGCATTTT,CASSRAGAGDRNQPQHF
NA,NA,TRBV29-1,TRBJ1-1,TGCAGCGTACAGGAAAAGAAAGCTTTCTTT,CSVQEKKAFF